This T cell receptor (beta chain) was found in a study of shared clonotypes between healthy human individuals. Study results and limitations: Clonotypes that were shared across a handful of donors made up around 5% of naive CD4 clonotypes.

This clone was seen a single time. As yet, its antigen is unknown. Every contributor of samples was a Caucasian grown-up residing in Nashville, Tennessee. From CD4+ cells came CD45RA+ naive and CD45RA-negative memory subsets. This CDR3 has 16 residues. V shed 3 bases and J 1 base; nucleotides not matched to a gene: 3. CDR1 is ENHRY, CDR2 SYGVKD, per germline. The assay was run at deep level. TCRdb's copy holds only in-frame clones and misses some; the assay was immunoSEQ multiplex PCR. The sample records around 750,000 clones, over 65% being singletons. This clonotype was obtained from a woman in her 30s in good health. What was sequenced was memory CD4+ T cells sorted from blood. The sample's subset: CD45RA-negative fraction. V usage is TRBV10-3 and J usage is TRBJ2-7, with 13 positions matching TRBD2. CDR3 nucleotides: TGTGCCATCAGTGACCCGGGACTAGCGGGATCCTACGAGCAGTACTTC. This sequence encodes CAISDPGLAGSYEQYF.